The rows below give T cell receptor beta chains drawn from one sample of a study of T-cell memory formation after mild COVID-19. TCRdb redid the calling of the 5' RACE reads with MiXCR, one entry per CDR3 protein. The sample lists 300,000 to 350,000 distinct CDR3 sequences, around 19% occurring once. The sequencing input was PBMCs or a T cell subset sorted from them (not recorded which). These receptors all come from a man aged 18-30 years who had mild COVID-19 (a few samples of this study predate the infection). Cell type and time point are not known. The conserved cysteine and the conserved F or W are not part of the CDR3 here.

v_call	cdr3_length	j_call	cdr3_aa
TRBV5-1	12	TRBJ2-7	ASSSGPGGGEQY
TRBV7-9	13	TRBJ2-3	ASSRTVVSTDTQY
TRBV7-9	14	TRBJ1-1	ASTRGYRAMNTEAF
TRBV7-6	14	TRBJ1-5	ASSLTGRGSNQPQH
TRBV4-3	14	TRBJ2-3	ASSQDGEGPSDTQY
TRBV7-9	13	TRBJ2-6	ASSYTRAGANVLT
TRBV7-9	12	TRBJ2-5	ASSLAGARGTQY
TRBV7-2	13	TRBJ1-1	ASSLGDRRNTEAF
TRBV3-1	10	TRBJ2-7	ASSQPRGAQY
TRBV4-3	12	TRBJ1-6	ASSPGQGYSPLH
TRBV29-1	10	TRBJ1-1	SVESGGTEAF
TRBV2	13	TRBJ1-5	ASSDMGRGIEPQH
TRBV12-3/TRBV12-4	10	TRBJ1-1	ASSSGWAEAF
TRBV28	14	TRBJ2-1	ASSMAGSSSYNEQF
TRBV6-5	11	TRBJ1-1	ASLQGSNTEAF
TRBV24-1	14	TRBJ2-1	ATSGWSGVSYNEQF
TRBV10-1	14	TRBJ2-1	ASSEFPGTGGNEQF
TRBV27	15	TRBJ2-3	ASSPAAGQPSTDTQY
TRBV29-1	16	TRBJ2-3	SVGWGSGQSTSTDTQY
TRBV7-3	14	TRBJ2-6	ASSPAGSFGANVLT
TRBV12-3/TRBV12-4	11	TRBJ1-5	ASSSRGRGPQH
TRBV2	11	TRBJ2-3	ASYRTSTDTQY
TRBV5-1	12	TRBJ2-1	ASVEAYSYNEQF
TRBV7-3	13	TRBJ2-1	ASSLEASGYNEQF